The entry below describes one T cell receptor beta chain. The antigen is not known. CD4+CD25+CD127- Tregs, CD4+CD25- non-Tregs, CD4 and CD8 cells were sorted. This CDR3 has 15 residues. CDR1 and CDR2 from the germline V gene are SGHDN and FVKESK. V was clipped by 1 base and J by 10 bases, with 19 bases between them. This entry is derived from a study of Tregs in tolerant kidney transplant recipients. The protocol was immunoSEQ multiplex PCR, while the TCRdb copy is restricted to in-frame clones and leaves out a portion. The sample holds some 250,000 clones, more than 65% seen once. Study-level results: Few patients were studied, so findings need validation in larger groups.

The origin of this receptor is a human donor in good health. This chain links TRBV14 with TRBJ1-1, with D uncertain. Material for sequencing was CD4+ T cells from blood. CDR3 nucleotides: TGTGCCAGCAGCCAAGCTAGCGGACTCCTGCTCGGAGCTTTCTTT. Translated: CASSQASGLLLGAFF.